Presented here are 5 T cell receptor beta chains from one specimen sequenced in a study of blood T cell repertoires in COVID-19 (dated by TCRdb to the early 2020s). The library came from the immunoSEQ multiplex PCR assay. Held by TCRdb, this immuneACCESS table contains in-frame sequences only and omits some clones. Under half of the omission traces to an unresolved V gene where checked; the cause of the rest is unknown. The sample includes under 250,000 clones, with 80% to 85% observed a single time. Together, the top ten hold approximately 5.6% of the sample. Material for sequencing was peripheral blood. These TCRs come from a woman in her 70s with COVID-19, enrolled during active disease.

CDR3 DNA: TGCGCCAGCAGCCAATCAGACAGGGGATACTATGAGCAGTTCTTC. Protein sequence: CASSQSDRGYYEQFF. This chain connects TRBV4-3 to TRBJ2-1, with 8 bases fitting TRBD1. Germline CDR1 and CDR2: LGHNA and YSLEER. J gave up 8 bases and V 2 bases, and 8 bases lay outside the gene matches. The CDR3 totals 15 residues.

In DNA, the CDR3 is TGCAGCGTCCGGCGGGGCCCAGACTACGAGCAGTACTTC. It yields the protein CSVRRGPDYEQYF. The gene calls are TRBV29-1 and TRBJ2-7; weak D call: TRBD2 (6 bases). The CDR3 extends over 13 amino acids. In germline, CDR1 is SQVTM, CDR2 ANQGSEA. Trimming took off 6 bases at V and 3 bases at J, with 15 bases between the two ends.

This chain connects TRBV5-1 to TRBJ2-7; a possible D gene is TRBD1 (6 bases). CDR3 size: 15 residues. Germline loops: CDR1 SGHRS, CDR2 YFSETQ. Trimming stripped 0 bases from V and 0 bases from J, with 10 bases between. CDR3 sequence: CASSLGDTTSYEQYF. The DNA for the CDR3 is TGCGCCAGCAGCTTGGGGGACACGACCTCCTACGAGCAGTACTTC. Together with reference TRBV5-1 and TRBJ2-7, the CDR3 gives the full variable domain: KAGVTQTPRYLIKTRGQQVTLSCSPISGHRSVSWYQQTPGQGLQFLFEYFSETQRNKGNFPGRFSGRQFSNSRSEMNVSTLELGDSALYLCASSLGDTTSYEQYFGPGTRLTVT.

This rearrangement joins TRBV6-1 to TRBJ1-5; 8 bases match TRBD1. CDR1 MNHNS and CDR2 SASEGT come from the germline V gene. CDR3 length: 15 residues. V shed 2 bases, J shed 4 bases, and the junction held 4 bases outside the gene matches. The DNA of the CDR3 is TGTGCCAGCAGTGAATCAGGGGGCCGGAATCAGCCCCAGCATTTT. Residues: CASSESGGRNQPQHF.

This rearrangement joins TRBV11-2 to TRBJ2-1, with a weak D call TRBD2 (6 bases). V was clipped by 5 bases and J by 9 bases, with 17 bases between them. The CDR3 is made up of 14 amino acids. Per germline, CDR1 SGHAT and CDR2 FQNNGV. The CDR3 bases are TGTGCCAGCAGCCAGGGACTCCATCGGGGTGAGCAGTTCTTC. Its protein product is CASSQGLHRGEQFF.